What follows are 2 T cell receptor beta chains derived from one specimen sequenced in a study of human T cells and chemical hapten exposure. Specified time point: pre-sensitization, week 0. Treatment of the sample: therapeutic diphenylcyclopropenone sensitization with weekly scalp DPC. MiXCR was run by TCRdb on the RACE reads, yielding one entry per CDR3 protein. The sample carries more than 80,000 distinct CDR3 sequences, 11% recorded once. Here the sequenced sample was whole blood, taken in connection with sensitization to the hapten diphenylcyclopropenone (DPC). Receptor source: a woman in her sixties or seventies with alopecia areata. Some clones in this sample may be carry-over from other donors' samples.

The CDR3 spells CASSITGQFYNEQFF. The CDR3 DNA reads as TGTGCCAGCAGCATAACGGGACAGTTCTACAATGAGCAGTTCTTC. The chain recombines TRBV7-8 with TRBJ2-1, with 7 positions matching TRBD1. Germline assignment: CDR1 SGHVS and CDR2 FQNEAQ. This CDR3 comprises 15 residues. Trimming removed 5 bases from V and 3 bases from J; junction bases left unmatched: 7. Drawing the rest from reference TRBV7-8 and TRBJ2-1, the complete variable domain is GAGVSQSPRYKVAKRGQDVALRCDPISGHVSLFWYQQALGQGPEFLTYFQNEAQLDKSGLPSDRFFAERPEGSVSTLKIQRTQQEDSAVYLCASSITGQFYNEQFFGPGTRLTVL.

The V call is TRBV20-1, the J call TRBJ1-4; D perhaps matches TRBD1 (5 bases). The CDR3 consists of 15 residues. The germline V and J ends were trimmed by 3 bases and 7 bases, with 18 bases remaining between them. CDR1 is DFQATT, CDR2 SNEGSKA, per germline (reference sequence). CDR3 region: CSASPRSARGEKLFF. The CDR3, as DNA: TGCAGTGCTAGTCCCAGGAGTGCTAGGGGTGAAAAACTGTTTTTT.